This T cell receptor beta chain derives from a study of STAT5B mutations in CD4+ large granular lymphocyte leukemia. Whole-study context: Healthy donors showed HLA-associated enrichment of the CDR3 'QG' motif. Points from the study as a whole: Patient CD4-sorted repertoires looked more clonal than healthy CD4+ repertoires, even without putative leukemic clones. About a quarter of private leukemic clonotypes occurred rarely in other patients' non-leukemic repertoires.

The CDR3 length is 12 residues. V dropped 0 bases and J dropped 1 base, with 3 bases sitting between them. The germline V gene has CDR1 SQVTM and CDR2 ANQGSEA. Clones were read by immunoSEQ multiplex PCR, and TCRdb kept only the in-frame ones, dropping some. The repertoire holds about 40,000 clones, more than 80% seen once, with around 3.5% in the top ten. With regard to this clone: What it binds is not known.

The sequence derives from a human donor in good health. The chain couples TRBV29-1 to TRBJ1-1; D gene ambiguous. Sample: CD4+ T cells from blood buffy coats. CDR3: CSVEDGNTEAFF. For the CDR3, the DNA is TGCAGCGTTGAAGACGGGAACACTGAAGCTTTCTTT.